This T cell receptor beta chain appears in the sequencing data of a study of T cell responses to AZD1222 COVID-19 vaccine (dated by TCRdb to about 2021). Study-wide context: TCR sequencing covered over 230 trial participants: 207 given two doses of AZD1222 and around 25 given two doses of MenACWY control vaccine. Trial participants were enrolled by age into subgroups of 18-55, 56-69 and 70-plus years, and roughly 150, 30 and 60 TCR-sequenced participants, respectively, were included in these subgroups.

The junction shows trimming of 8 bases on V and 8 bases on J, and the gene matches do not reach 13 bases of it. The CDR3 covers 15 residues, taking in both the cysteine and the phenylalanine. The DNA shown is the 45-base CDR3, in frame from base 1. As encoded in the germline V gene (reference sequence), CDR1 is PRHDT while CDR2 is FYEKMQ. Summary of the overall study and its limitations: The 56-69-year group was small, and its depth increase did not reach significance, likely because of low power. CD4 TCRs associated with the vaccine covered the entire spike protein, and the dominant responses were in regions 160-218 and 743-854. Reportedly, almost half of the unique spike-specific TCRs recognized epitopes lying outside the regions that are mutated in the B.1.351 and B.1.1.7 variants. Conclusions about previously exposed vaccinees were limited because only 5 or 6 AZD1222 recipients were SARS-CoV-2 seropositive at baseline. Spike-specific TCR breadth and depth rose significantly after two AZD1222 doses compared with day 0 and with MenACWY recipients. Participants were mostly white British, with more females than males. The authors suggested clonal diversity may have been underestimated. No day 14 peak-response samples were available, so repertoires were characterized only after the peak T cell response.

Concerning this clone: Its recognized antigen is unknown. Base quality data are lacking; no much larger clone is found one base away.

The CDR3 regions of human TCRbeta chains were subjected to immunosequencing. The study's own analysis went as follows. TCRs in the repertoires were compared against a reference library of SARS-CoV-2-specific TCRs that had been generated with the MIRA antigen-specificity platform. Breadth meant the fraction of unique TCRs that were SARS-CoV-2-associated, whereas depth meant the fraction of total T cells that were SARS-CoV-2-associated. Using the MIRA data, each spike-specific TCR was mapped to the spike region that the TCR reacts to and placed in a CD4 or CD8 class. Log10-transformed breadth and depth values were compared by one-way ANOVA with Sidak's multiple comparisons tests. TCRdb obtained this table from immuneACCESS and retained in-frame rearrangements with V and J assigned. These tables miss some clones; where compared with another copy, unresolved V genes account for less than half of the shortfall, and the remainder is unexplained. V and J calls plus clone size are reproduced from that table; the DNA served to infer D and trimming. This sample comprises about 160,000 clones, around 94% of them detected only once. The top ten clonotypes cover 4% to 5.5% of the sample.

The sample's time point label is to be understood as: about 28 days (+/-7) after the second vaccine dose. AZD1222 recipients with second doses at about 4 weeks or about 12 weeks were pooled, because spike-specific TCR depth and breadth did not differ between schedules. Vaccinee samples were obtained from the UK trials COV001 and COV002, which included a single-blind randomized controlled phase 2/3 trial of AZD1222 (ChAdOx1 nCoV-19) in healthy adults. Trial participant PBMC samples were collected at day 0 and day 28 after the second dose for TCRbeta chain sequencing. The TCR sequence derives from an adult who received the AZD1222 COVID-19 vaccine. Sequencing was performed on peripheral blood, taken 28 days after the second AZD1222 dose. This chain is built from TRBV13 and TRBJ1-4, and TRBD1 matches 8 of the central bases. In nucleotides, the sequence is TGTGCCAGCCGGTGGGCAGGGGGCCGCGGAGAAAAACTGTTTTTT. This is translated as CASRWAGGRGEKLFF.